A selection of T cell receptor beta chains follows, all from one sample in a study of cytomegalovirus exposure and HLA in healthy donors. The method was immunoSEQ multiplex PCR; TCRdb's version includes in-frame clones alone and lacks a portion of them. The profile shows about 100,000 clones, 65% to 80% of them singletons. Material for sequencing was PBMCs. The source is a woman aged 18-29 years in good health and CMV-seropositive. CDR3s include the opening cysteine and the closing phenylalanine or tryptophan. The order of the fields is clone size, V gene, CDR3 length, J gene, D gene, CDR3 DNA, CDR3 protein. A D gene is named only where the DNA matches it firmly. The size of a clone is reported for some rows only, either as once, few or many, or as a class for expanded clones.

.	TRBV27	15	TRBJ2-2	TRBD1	TGTGCCAGCAAAAATAGGGGGACAGACACCGGGGAGCTGTTTTTT	CASKNRGTDTGELFF
.	TRBV6-5	14	TRBJ2-7	TRBD1	TGTGCCAGCGTCTGGACAGGGGAATCCTACGAGCAGTACTTC	CASVWTGESYEQYF
.	TRBV27	14	TRBJ2-1	TRBD1	TGTGCCAGCAGTCCCGGGACAGGGGGCAATGAGCAGTTCTTC	CASSPGTGGNEQFF
.	TRBV7-2	15	TRBJ1-2	.	TGTGCCAGCAGCCCCCGCTCCGGCGGTGGCTATGGCTACACCTTC	CASSPRSGGGYGYTF
once	TRBV4-1	14	TRBJ2-3	TRBD1	TGCGCCAGCAGCCAACCCCCGGACAGGGCCACGCAGTATTTT	CASSQPPDRATQYF
.	TRBV25-1	14	TRBJ2-7	.	TGTGCCAGCAGTAGACACAGGGTTCCCAACGAGCAGTACTTC	CASSRHRVPNEQYF
.	TRBV5-8	15	TRBJ2-5	.	TGTGCCAGCAGCTTGGGGCGGGAATACCAAGAGACCCAGTACTTC	CASSLGREYQETQYF
.	TRBV30	15	TRBJ2-3	TRBD2	TGTGCCTGCGGGGGAGCGGGAGGGGGGGCAGATACGCAGTATTTT	CACGGAGGGADTQYF
few	TRBV6-5	15	TRBJ2-5	TRBD1	TGTGCCAGCAGTGGGTCCTTGGGACAGGGTGAGACCCAGTACTTC	CASSGSLGQGETQYF
.	TRBV11-1	18	TRBJ1-2	.	TGTGCCAGCAGCCTCAGACCAGGAACGGCAGATCATCTCTATGGCTACACCTTC	CASSLRPGTADHLYGYTF
once	TRBV5-6	15	TRBJ1-4	.	TGTGCCAGCAGCTATGCGACCAGACTGGATGAAAAACTGTTTTTT	CASSYATRLDEKLFF
.	TRBV6-5	14	TRBJ1-5	.	TGTGCCAGCTCTAACCGGGGTTACAATCAGCCCCAGCATTTT	CASSNRGYNQPQHF
.	TRBV5-1	14	TRBJ1-5	TRBD1	TGCGCCAGCAGCGACAGGGGTGGAAATCAGCCCCAGCATTTT	CASSDRGGNQPQHF
.	TRBV5-6	15	TRBJ1-2	.	TGTGCCAGCAGCCGGGGGGGCGGAACTAACTATGGCTACACCTTC	CASSRGGGTNYGYTF
.	TRBV7-3	17	TRBJ2-2	TRBD2	TGTGCCAGCAGCCCCGGGCCTAGCGGGAGGGGCACCGGGGAGCTGTTTTTT	CASSPGPSGRGTGELFF
.	TRBV5-4	15	TRBJ2-1	TRBD1	TGTGCCAGCAGCGAGGGGGACAGGGCAGGGGATGAGCAGTTCTTC	CASSEGDRAGDEQFF
.	TRBV28	15	TRBJ1-3	TRBD1	TGTGCCAGCAGTTTACAGGGGGCGGAAGGAAACACCATATATTTT	CASSLQGAEGNTIYF
.	TRBV27	15	TRBJ2-7	TRBD1	TGTGCCAGCAGTACAGGGGCTGGCCCCACCTACGAGCAGTACTTC	CASSTGAGPTYEQYF
.	TRBV7-2	16	TRBJ2-1	.	TGTGCCAGCAGCCTAGGAGGGCCTAGGGCGGGACGTGAGCAGTTCTTC	CASSLGGPRAGREQFF
.	TRBV15	13	TRBJ1-1	.	TGTGCCACCAGCGTGGACAGCCAGACTGAAGCTTTCTTT	CATSVDSQTEAFF
once	TRBV7-9	15	TRBJ2-1	TRBD2	TGTGCCAGCAGCCGTTCCCTAGCGGGGGTAACTGAGCAGTTCTTC	CASSRSLAGVTEQFF
.	TRBV5-1	20	TRBJ1-1	.	TGCGCCAGCAGCTTGCGGGTAGGGTCGGCAATGGGGGCTCTGAACACTGAAGCTTTCTTT	CASSLRVGSAMGALNTEAFF
few	TRBV29-1	13	TRBJ1-1	.	TGCAGCGTAATTTTCGGGGGATACACTGAAGCTTTCTTT	CSVIFGGYTEAFF
.	TRBV29-1	13	TRBJ2-7	TRBD1	TGCAGCGTTGAAGATCCTGTGACAGGGGAGCAGTACTTC	CSVEDPVTGEQYF
.	TRBV5-1	16	TRBJ2-5	TRBD2	TGCGCCAGCACTTTGGGCAGCGGGGGCCGGGGGGAGACCCAGTACTTC	CASTLGSGGRGETQYF
.	TRBV7-6	15	TRBJ2-5	.	TGTGCCAGCAGGAGCGGACCACATCATCAAGAGACCCAGTACTTC	CASRSGPHHQETQYF
.	TRBV25-1	14	TRBJ2-7	TRBD2	TGTGCCAGCAGTTTAGCGGGTTCTTCCTACGAGCAGTACTTC	CASSLAGSSYEQYF
few	TRBV11-2	12	TRBJ2-7	.	TGTGCCAGCAGCTTAGTCGGCTACGAGCAGTACTTC	CASSLVGYEQYF
.	TRBV30	13	TRBJ2-7	TRBD2	TGTGCCTGGAAGCGGGAGGGCCTACGGGAGCAGTACTTC	CAWKREGLREQYF
.	TRBV5-1	15	TRBJ2-2	TRBD1	TGCGCCAGCAGCGTGGGACAGGGGAACACCGGGGAGCTGTTTTTT	CASSVGQGNTGELFF
.	TRBV25-1	15	TRBJ1-1	TRBD1	TGTGCCAGCAGTGAACGTCCAGGGGGCGACACTGAAGCTTTCTTT	CASSERPGGDTEAFF
few	TRBV7-2	14	TRBJ2-5	TRBD1	TGTGCCAGCAGCTACCAGACAGGGGAAGAGACCCAGTACTTC	CASSYQTGEETQYF
few	TRBV5-6	13	TRBJ1-5	.	TGTGCCAGCAGCTTGACAGGACGGCAGCCCCAGCATTTT	CASSLTGRQPQHF
.	TRBV9	16	TRBJ2-1	TRBD2	TGTGCCAGCAGCGTAGCCCCCGGGGGGGCCCACAATGAGCAGTTCTTC	CASSVAPGGAHNEQFF
.	TRBV29-1	14	TRBJ2-2	TRBD1	TGCAGCGTAGGACAGGGATTGAACACCGGGGAGCTGTTTTTT	CSVGQGLNTGELFF
.	TRBV5-8	15	TRBJ1-3	.	TGTGCCAGCAGCCAATGGTGGCCAACTGGAAACACCATATATTTT	CASSQWWPTGNTIYF
.	TRBV6-1	15	TRBJ2-1	TRBD2	TGTGCCAGCAGCCTCCTAGCGGGGGAGGGGAATGAGCAGTTCTTC	CASSLLAGEGNEQFF
.	TRBV11-3	16	TRBJ2-3	TRBD1	TGTGCCAGCAGCCCCGGGGACAGGGCTAGCACAGATACGCAGTATTTT	CASSPGDRASTDTQYF
few	TRBV7-6	16	TRBJ2-2	TRBD1	TGTGCCAGCAGCTCCGGACAGGGGAGGATCACCGGGGAGCTGTTTTTT	CASSSGQGRITGELFF
.	TRBV19	16	TRBJ2-3	TRBD2	TGTGCCAGTAGTCCCTTCGGCGGGAGGGCATCGGATACGCAGTATTTT	CASSPFGGRASDTQYF
few	TRBV6-4	16	TRBJ2-3	TRBD1	TGTGCCAGCAGTGGGACAGGGCGATCAGACACAGATACGCAGTATTTT	CASSGTGRSDTDTQYF
.	TRBV9	14	TRBJ2-7	.	TGTGCCAGCAGCGTCGGCTACAGCTCCTACGAGCAGTACTTC	CASSVGYSSYEQYF
.	TRBV27	14	TRBJ2-7	.	TGTGCCAGCGTCAAGGAGCCCGGAGGTGGCGAGCAGTACTTC	CASVKEPGGGEQYF
few	TRBV9	16	TRBJ1-4	.	TGTGCCAGCAGCGTAGCCGGGTGGGGCCCTAATGAAAAACTGTTTTTT	CASSVAGWGPNEKLFF
.	TRBV19	16	TRBJ1-5	TRBD1	TGTGCCAGTAGTCCGACGTCGACAGGGGGCATTCAGCCCCAGCATTTT	CASSPTSTGGIQPQHF
.	TRBV19	18	TRBJ2-2	TRBD2	TGTGCCAGTAGCACCGGGACTAGCGGGAAGGGGAGCTCCGGGGAGCTGTTTTTT	CASSTGTSGKGSSGELFF
.	TRBV7-2	14	TRBJ2-5	.	TGTGCCAGCAGCCTGAGTAGGGCGGGCGAGACCCAGTACTTC	CASSLSRAGETQYF
.	TRBV5-8	16	TRBJ1-5	TRBD1	TGTGCCAGCAGCTTGGACAGGGGGGTTGATAGTCAGCCCCAGCATTTT	CASSLDRGVDSQPQHF
.	TRBV5-8	15	TRBJ2-1	TRBD2	TGTGCCAGCAGCTTGGCGGGGACCGGGAGGGATGAGCAGTTCTTC	CASSLAGTGRDEQFF
.	TRBV4-3	13	TRBJ1-2	.	TGCGCCAGCAGCCAAGATCGAGGGAGCGGCTACACCTTC	CASSQDRGSGYTF
.	TRBV7-9	16	TRBJ2-2	TRBD1	TGTGCCAGCAGCGAACCGGACAGGGGGAACACCGGGGAGCTGTTTTTT	CASSEPDRGNTGELFF
.	TRBV29-1	14	TRBJ2-2	TRBD1	TGCAGCGTTTCGGGACAGATGAACACCGGGGAGCTGTTTTTT	CSVSGQMNTGELFF
.	TRBV7-9	15	TRBJ2-7	.	TGTGCCAGCAGCAAAGAGGCCCGGAGGGGCTACGAGCAGTACTTC	CASSKEARRGYEQYF
.	TRBV7-9	13	TRBJ1-2	.	TGTGCCAGCAGCTTAGACAGGGACTATGGCTACACCTTC	CASSLDRDYGYTF
.	TRBV2	11	TRBJ1-2	TRBD1	TGTGCCAGCAGTGATGGACAGGCTCTCACCTTC	CASSDGQALTF